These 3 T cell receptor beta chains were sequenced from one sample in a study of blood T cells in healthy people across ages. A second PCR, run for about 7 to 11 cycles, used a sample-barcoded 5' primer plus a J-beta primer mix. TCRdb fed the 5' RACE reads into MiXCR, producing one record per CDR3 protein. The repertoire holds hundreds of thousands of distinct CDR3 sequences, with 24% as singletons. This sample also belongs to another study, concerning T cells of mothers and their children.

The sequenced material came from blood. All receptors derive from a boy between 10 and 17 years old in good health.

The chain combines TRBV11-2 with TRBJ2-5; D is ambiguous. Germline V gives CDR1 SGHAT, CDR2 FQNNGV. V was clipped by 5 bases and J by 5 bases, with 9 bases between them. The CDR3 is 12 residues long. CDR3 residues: CASSRSLETQYF. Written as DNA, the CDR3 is TGTGCCAGCAGCCGGAGCTTGGAGACCCAGTACTTC. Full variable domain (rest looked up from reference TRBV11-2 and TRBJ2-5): EAGVAQSPRYKIIEKRQSVAFWCNPISGHATLYWYQQILGQGPKLLIQFQNNGVVDDSQLPKDRFSAERLKGVDSTLKIQPAKLEDSAVYLCASSRSLETQYFGPGTRLLVL.

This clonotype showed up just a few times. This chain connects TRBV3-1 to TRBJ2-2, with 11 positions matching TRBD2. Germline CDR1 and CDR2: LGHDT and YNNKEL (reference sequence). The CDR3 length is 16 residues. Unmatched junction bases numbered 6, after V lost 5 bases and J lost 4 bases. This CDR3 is CASSALAGVTTGELFF. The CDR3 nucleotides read TGTGCCAGCAGCGCACTAGCGGGGGTGACCACCGGGGAGCTGTTTTTT.

The CDR3 DNA follows: TGCGCCAGCAGCCAAGAGGAGGGCACAGATACGCAGTATTTT. This translates into CASSQEEGTDTQYF. The chain recombines TRBV4-1 with TRBJ2-3, with D perhaps TRBD2 (5 bases). This CDR3 region has 14 residues. V shed 0 bases and J shed 1 base, with 5 bases lying between them. Germline V gene lookup returns CDR1 MGHRA and CDR2 YSYEKL.